Presented here are 20 T cell receptor beta chains from one specimen sequenced in a study of blood T cell repertoires in COVID-19. TCRdb's copy holds only in-frame clones and misses some; the assay was immunoSEQ multiplex PCR. The table shows 230,000 or so clones, with about nine tenths occurring only once. Source material: PBMCs or T cells enriched from blood (not recorded which). These receptor sequences come from a woman aged 40 to 50 with acute COVID-19.

The chain joins TRBV12-5 to TRBJ2-2; TRBD1 matches 7 bases. The CDR3 has 16 amino acids. Germline loops: CDR1 LGHNT, CDR2 FRNRAP. After removal of 2 bases from V and 7 bases from J, the junction contained 10 bases not matched to a gene. Here the CDR3 DNA reads TGTGCTAGTGGTTTGCCTCCGACAGGGTCGGTCGGGGAGCTGTTTTTT. This sequence encodes CASGLPPTGSVGELFF.

This chain connects TRBV6-2 or TRBV6-3 to TRBJ2-7; D is uncertain. Germline lookup yields CDR1 MNHEY and CDR2 SVGEGT. This CDR3 is 12 amino acids long. Trimming left V 6 bases short and J 2 bases short, with 8 bases between. The DNA of the CDR3 is TGTGCCAGCAGCTCCCCTCCCTACGAGCAGTACTTC. Encoded protein: CASSSPPYEQYF.

J is TRBJ2-5 and V is TRBV19, with 7 bases identical to TRBD2. Unmatched junction bases numbered 13, after V lost 3 bases and J lost 0 bases. Looked up from germline, CDR1 is LNHDA and CDR2 is SQIVND (reference sequence). The CDR3 covers 18 residues. The CDR3 DNA sequence: TGTGCCAGTAGTATTGGGTCTGGGGGGAGGGTGTACCAAGAGACCCAGTACTTC. Protein: CASSIGSGGRVYQETQYF.

The CDR3 spells CASGPTLQGARTGELFF. CDR3 DNA sequence: TGTGCCAGCGGCCCAACCTTACAGGGGGCGCGCACCGGGGAGCTGTTTTTT. The chain uses TRBV7-2 and TRBJ2-2, with 9 positions matching TRBD1. Per germline, CDR1 SGHTA and CDR2 FQGNSA. This CDR3 spans 17 amino acids. Trimming took 8 bases from V and 4 from J; bases not matched to a gene: 14.

J is TRBJ2-2 and V is TRBV14; 15 positions agree with TRBD2. CDR1 is SGHDN and CDR2 is FVKESK in the germline V gene. The CDR3 totals 19 residues. V lost 0 bases and J lost 4; bases outside the gene matches: 6. The CDR3 nucleotides read TGTGCCAGCAGCCAAGAGGCCGGGACTAGCGGGGGGCCCACCGGGGAGCTGTTTTTT. It specifies CASSQEAGTSGGPTGELFF.

V is TRBV19 and J is TRBJ1-5, with 8 bases lining up with TRBD1. In germline, CDR1 is LNHDA, CDR2 SQIVND (reference sequence). Unmatched junction bases numbered 4, after V lost 7 bases and J lost 2 bases. CDR3 size: 14 residues. The CDR3 sequence: CASTDRVGNQPQHF. CDR3 nucleotide sequence: TGTGCCAGTACGGACAGGGTAGGCAATCAGCCCCAGCATTTT. The variable domain in full, completed from reference TRBV19 and TRBJ1-5, reads DGGITQSPKYLFRKEGQNVTLSCEQNLNHDAMYWYRQDPGQGLRLIYYSQIVNDFQKGDIAEGYSVSREKKESFPLTVTSAQKNPTAFYLCASTDRVGNQPQHFGDGTRLSIL.

There are a few counts of this clone. The V gene is TRBV6-6, the J gene TRBJ2-7; maybe TRBD1 (6 bases). Germline V gene lookup returns CDR1 MNHNY and CDR2 SVGAGI (reference sequence). The CDR3 sequence is 13 residues long. Trimming cost V 10 bases and J 2 bases, with 15 bases left between them. The CDR3 is CATAGDKTYEQYV. CDR3 nucleotides: TGTGCCACCGCAGGGGACAAGACCTACGAGCAGTACGTC.

V is TRBV5-5 and J is TRBJ1-2; D remains unclear. CDR3 length: 15 residues. Germline-derived CDR1 and CDR2 are SGHKS and YYEKEE (reference sequence). Trimming cost V 1 base and J 0 bases, with 10 bases left between them. The CDR3 sequence is CASSLYTNPNYGYTF. The CDR3 DNA follows: TGTGCCAGCAGCTTGTATACAAATCCTAACTATGGCTACACCTTC. Looking up the rest from reference TRBV5-5 and TRBJ1-2 gives the full variable domain: DAGVTQSPTHLIKTRGQQVTLRCSPISGHKSVSWYQQVLGQGPQFIFQYYEKEERGRGNFPDRFSARQFPNYSSELNVNALLLGDSALYLCASSLYTNPNYGYTFGSGTRLTVV.

This chain links TRBV30 with TRBJ1-2, with a weak D call TRBD1 (6 bases). In germline, CDR1 is GTSNPN, CDR2 SVGIG (reference sequence). The length of the CDR3 is 15 residues. Trimming removed 3 bases at V and 5 bases at J, with 19 bases between. The DNA of the CDR3 is TGTGCCTGGAGGTTCCCAGCCAGGGGAATATATGGCTACACCTTC. It translates to CAWRFPARGIYGYTF. The full variable domain, completed using reference TRBV30 and TRBJ1-2, is SQTIHQWPATLVQPVGSPLSLECTVEGTSNPNLYWYRQAAGRGLQLLFYSVGIGQISSEVPQNLSASRPQDRQFILSSKKLLLSDSGFYLCAWRFPARGIYGYTFGSGTRLTVV.

This sequence joins TRBV24-1 and TRBJ2-1, with TRBD2 matching over 9 bases. Germline values: CDR1 KGHDR, CDR2 SFDVKD. The V segment lost 4 bases and the J segment 4 bases; nucleotides outside the gene matches: 7. This CDR3 comprises 16 residues. The CDR3 loop is CATSEISGGAYNEQFF. CDR3 nucleotide sequence: TGTGCCACCAGTGAAATTAGCGGGGGTGCGTACAATGAGCAGTTCTTC.

This chain connects TRBV2 to TRBJ1-1, with TRBD1 as a possible D gene (5 bases). The V gene lost 7 bases and the J gene lost 4 bases, with 13 bases spanning the gap. Germline lookup yields CDR1 SNHLY and CDR2 FYNNEI. The CDR3 has 13 residues. The CDR3 loop reads CASKAREITEAFF. CDR3 sequence (DNA): TGTGCCAGCAAGGCCAGGGAAATCACTGAAGCTTTCTTT.

The chain joins TRBV7-8 to TRBJ2-2; 7 positions match TRBD2. This CDR3 comprises 15 residues. After removal of 1 base from V and 5 bases from J, the junction contained 4 bases not matched to a gene. Germline V gives CDR1 SGHVS, CDR2 FQNEAQ. The CDR3, as DNA: TGTGCCAGCAGCTTAGGGAGCGGGGAAACCGGGGAGCTGTTTTTT. Its translation is CASSLGSGETGELFF. Supplemented by reference TRBV7-8 and TRBJ2-2, the full variable domain reads GAGVSQSPRYKVAKRGQDVALRCDPISGHVSLFWYQQALGQGPEFLTYFQNEAQLDKSGLPSDRFFAERPEGSVSTLKIQRTQQEDSAVYLCASSLGSGETGELFFGEGSRLTVL.

The V gene is TRBV12-3 or TRBV12-4, the J gene TRBJ1-4; D call uncertain. Trimming shortened V by 1 base and J by 15 bases, and 12 bases separated the two germline ends. CDR3 length: 12 amino acids. The CDR3, as DNA: TGTGCCAGCAGTTTAGAAGTCGGGGTGGTGTTTTTT. It yields the protein CASSLEVGVVFF.

In this sample, this clone turned up once. V usage is TRBV5-8 and J usage is TRBJ1-1, with 12 bases matching TRBD1. CDR1 and CDR2 from the germline V gene are SGHTS and YDEGEE. The CDR3 loop spans 16 amino acids. The V gene end was trimmed by 4 bases and the J gene end by 1 base; junction bases not matched to a gene: 5. The CDR3 loop is CASSLGTGGSNTEAFF. CDR3 sequence (DNA): TGTGCCAGCAGCCTCGGGACAGGGGGCTCGAACACTGAAGCTTTCTTT.

This chain links TRBV7-9 with TRBJ1-1; 7 nucleotides line up with TRBD1. Germline CDR1 reads SEHNR; CDR2 reads FQNEAQ (reference sequence). The ends lost 2 bases at V and 6 bases at J; junction bases unmatched: 6. This CDR3 has 14 amino acids. The CDR3, as DNA: TGTGCCAGCAGCTTAACAGGGGTCTGGGCTGAAGCTTTCTTT. Its protein is CASSLTGVWAEAFF.

The gene calls are TRBV9 and TRBJ1-1; D possibly corresponds to TRBD1 (5 bases). The CDR3 has 12 amino acids. The ends were cut back, 4 bases at V and 6 bases at J, with 10 bases in the middle. Germline CDR1 reads SGDLS; CDR2 reads YYNGEE. CDR3 DNA: TGTGCCAGCAGCTTTACGACAGCTGAAGCTTTCTTT. It codes for CASSFTTAEAFF.

The genes are TRBV19 and TRBJ1-1; D not resolved. The CDR3 consists of 12 residues. Germline V gene data show CDR1 as LNHDA and CDR2 as SQIVND (reference sequence). Trimming left V 0 bases short and J 8 bases short, with 7 bases between. This chain's CDR3 is CASSIERQEAFF. DNA of the CDR3: TGTGCCAGTAGTATAGAGCGACAAGAAGCTTTCTTT.

The chain's CDR3 is CASSASTGQQNTGELFF. CDR3 DNA sequence: TGCGCCAGCAGTGCGAGTACAGGGCAACAGAACACCGGGGAGCTGTTTTTT. The chain combines TRBV10-1 with TRBJ2-2; possible D gene TRBD1, 6 bases. The germline gives CDR1 WNHNN, CDR2 SYGVQD (reference sequence). This CDR3 is built from 17 residues. The V gene lost 4 bases and the J gene lost 1 base, with 16 bases spanning the gap.

The rearrangement uses TRBV9 and TRBJ1-1; tentative D call: TRBD1 (5 bases). This CDR3 contains 15 residues. Per germline, CDR1 SGDLS and CDR2 YYNGEE. Between the trimmed V and J ends, which lost 3 bases and 4 bases, there was a span of 16 bases. The CDR3 nucleotides read TGTGCCAGCAGCGATAGCCCCCGGGGGGTCACTGAAGCTTTCTTT. Translating it yields CASSDSPRGVTEAFF.

The chain employs TRBV29-1 and TRBJ1-2; TRBD1 matches at 8 bases. Germline trimming cut 5 bases from V and 1 base from J; bases unmatched to any gene: 3. Germline V gene data show CDR1 as SQVTM and CDR2 as ANQGSEA. The CDR3 totals 13 residues. The CDR3 DNA follows: TGCAGCGTTTGGACAGGGAGTAACTATGGCTACACCTTC. Amino acids: CSVWTGSNYGYTF.